These 2 T cell receptor beta chains were sequenced from one sample in a study of CXCR3-negative and CXCR3-positive naive CD8 T cells (dated by TCRdb to between 2019 and 2020). Sequencing was carried out with a NextSeq 550. The Human TCR Profiling Kit (MiLaboratory) was used to make UMI-labeled 5' RACE TRB cDNA libraries. The reads went through TCRdb reprocessing, and each CDR3 protein sequence gets one entry with no DNA. This sample's clone table shows around 65,000 distinct CDR3 sequences. Clones ranked in the top ten supply 0.55% to 0.8% of the sample. No antigen has been assigned to these receptors. Overall study outcomes, separate from this receptor: TRB CDR3s from CXCR3-positive naive cells showed higher hydrophobicity (lower Kidera factor 4), lower energy, and higher strength and volume indices than CXCR3-negative naive cells.

The sequencing sample was made of naive CXCR3+ CD8+ T cells from blood. The cell subset or site label here, explained by the study, means: CD45RO-CCR7+CD27+CD95- naive CD8+ T cells expressing CXCR3 (TNR3+). Receptors originate from a human donor in good health. Some clones in this sample may be carry-over from other donors' samples.

This chain joins TRBV7-2 and TRBJ1-1; TCRdb designates TRBD1, a call that cannot be tested without DNA. The V gene's germline CDR1 is SGHTA and CDR2 FQGNSA. The CDR3 is made up of 15 amino acids. Here the CDR3 reads CASREMTGVGTEAFF. The full variable domain, rest sourced from reference TRBV7-2 and TRBJ1-1, is GAGVSQSPSNKVTEKGKDVELRCDPISGHTALYWYRQSLGQGLEFLIYFQGNSAPDKSGLPSDRFSAERTGGSVSTLTIQRTQQEDSAVYLCASREMTGVGTEAFFGQGTRLTVV.

The V and J genes are TRBV19 and TRBJ2-1; TCRdb's assignment of TRBD1 cannot be checked, as there is no DNA. The CDR3 is 13 residues long. Germline CDR1 LNHDA, CDR2 SQIVND (reference sequence). The CDR3 here is CASNPDRYNEQFF.